Listed below are T cell receptor beta chains from one sample, sequenced in a study of identical twins. From the 5' RACE reads, TCRdb called clonotypes with MiXCR, one entry per CDR3 protein. Here the sample spans more than 200,000 distinct CDR3 sequences, around 15% being singletons. Sequencing was performed on memory (CD45RO+) T cells sorted from blood. The source of these receptors is a woman aged 18-29 years in good health. Each CDR3 is given with its conserved first and last residue.

TRBV18,CASLKTEMNTEAFF
TRBV20-1,CSAISGGPNNSPLHF
TRBV4-1,CASSPLWNTEAFF
TRBV6-5,CASSYRGGYTF
TRBV24-1,CATSDPAGTGNEQFF
TRBV5-1,CASSTGGKPLHF
TRBV20-1,CSASRGGMYEQYF
TRBV2,CASSGGARALNFNEQFF
TRBV20-1,CSARTGTNTGELFF
TRBV6-2/TRBV6-3,CASSWAGGINEQFF